A single sample is the source of the 8 T cell receptor beta chains below, sequenced in a study of shared clonotypes between healthy human individuals. TCRdb keeps only in-frame clones here, not all; method: immunoSEQ multiplex PCR. The sample shows about 2 million clones, approximately 94% of them seen only once. CD45RO-negative, CCR7-selected cells formed the naive CD8 fraction, which excluded terminally differentiated effector memory CD45RA+ cells. The sequencing sample was made of naive CD8+ T cells sorted from blood. All receptors come from a man aged 18 to 35 in good health.

The J gene is TRBJ1-2, the V gene TRBV2; D may be TRBD1 (5 bases). The germline CDR1 and CDR2 sequences are SNHLY and FYNNEI. V dropped 0 bases and J dropped 2 bases, with 13 bases sitting between them. This CDR3 contains 16 residues. In DNA form, the CDR3 reads TGTGCCAGCAGTGAAGCCTCCTGGGGGGGAAACTATGGCTACACCTTC. Its protein product is CASSEASWGGNYGYTF.

The gene calls are TRBV4-3 and TRBJ2-3; 13 bases are shared with TRBD2. This CDR3 has 16 residues. Germline-derived CDR1 and CDR2 are LGHNA and YSLEER. With 4 bases clipped from V and 4 bases from J, the junction kept 5 bases outside the gene matches. The CDR3 region has the DNA TGCGCCAGCAGCCCAGGACTAGCGGGAGTATCAGATACGCAGTATTTT. This gives the protein CASSPGLAGVSDTQYF.

This clone has just one count. V and J are TRBV6-5 and TRBJ2-7; either TRBD1 or TRBD2 may fit D (6 bases each). V dropped 5 bases and J dropped 5 bases, with 19 bases sitting between them. The CDR3 is 15 amino acids. Germline lookup yields CDR1 MNHEY and CDR2 SVGAGI. CDR3 bases: TGTGCCAGCAGTCCTTTTGGGGGGCGGGACGACGAGCAGTACTTC. This translates into CASSPFGGRDDEQYF.

This clone turned up a few times. Other DNA sequences in the same sample also yield this CDR3. The chain joins TRBV4-1 to TRBJ1-1; D is unclear. Germline V gene sequence: CDR1 MGHRA, CDR2 YSYEKL. CDR3 length equals 11 residues. The ends were cut back, 3 bases at V and 7 bases at J, with 6 bases in the middle. CDR3 sequence (DNA): TGCGCCAGCAGCCAGACGAGTGAAGCTTTCTTT. Translating gives CASSQTSEAFF.

The chain carries TRBV30 and TRBJ2-3; maybe TRBD2 (6 bases). The CDR3 contains 15 residues. Trimming removed 2 bases at V and 0 bases at J, with 12 bases between. Germline lookup yields CDR1 GTSNPN and CDR2 SVGIG (reference sequence). CDR3 sequence reads: CAWSPGRTSTDTQYF. In nucleotides, the CDR3 is TGTGCCTGGAGTCCAGGGAGGACTAGCACAGATACGCAGTATTTT. Looking up the rest from reference TRBV30 and TRBJ2-3 gives the full variable domain: SQTIHQWPATLVQPVGSPLSLECTVEGTSNPNLYWYRQAAGRGLQLLFYSVGIGQISSEVPQNLSASRPQDRQFILSSKKLLLSDSGFYLCAWSPGRTSTDTQYFGPGTRLTVL.

The chain couples TRBV28 to TRBJ2-3, with TRBD1 identical over 11 bases. The V and J ends lost 4 bases and 5 bases, in that order; junction bases with no gene match: 5. Germline V gene sequence: CDR1 MDHEN, CDR2 SYDVKM. The CDR3 is 15 amino acids. CDR3 amino acids: CASSWTGGGGDTQYF. The CDR3 DNA sequence: TGTGCCAGCAGTTGGACAGGGGGCGGTGGAGATACGCAGTATTTT.

V gene TRBV27 combines with J gene TRBJ1-5, with 8 bases matching TRBD1. Trimming at V came to 3 bases and at J to 6 bases, leaving 13 bases not matched to a gene. This CDR3 comprises 17 residues. Germline V gene data show CDR1 as MNHEY and CDR2 as SMNVEV (reference sequence). Here the CDR3 DNA reads TGTGCCAGCAGTTTTCACTCCGACAGGGGCTGGGGTCAGCCCCAGCATTTT. The encoded protein is CASSFHSDRGWGQPQHF.

The chain joins TRBV7-9 to TRBJ2-3; the D call may be TRBD1 or TRBD2 (5 bases each). Germline CDR1 SEHNR, CDR2 FQNEAQ (reference sequence). Deletions cut 4 bases from V and 0 bases from J, with 14 bases between. The CDR3 contains 16 residues. The CDR3 DNA reads as TGTGCCAGCAGCTACCCTGGGACGACTAGCACAGATACGCAGTATTTT. This translates into CASSYPGTTSTDTQYF.